Listed here are 5 T cell receptor beta chains from one sample, sequenced in a study of T cell responses to AZD1222 COVID-19 vaccine. The protocol was immunoSEQ multiplex PCR, while the TCRdb copy is restricted to in-frame clones and leaves out a portion. The sample carries more than 70,000 clones, about 89% recorded once. Sequences were derived from peripheral blood, sampled 28 days after the second AZD1222 dose. The receptors originated from an adult who received the AZD1222 COVID-19 vaccine.

The rearrangement uses TRBV5-1 and TRBJ1-4; no reliable D call. Between the trimmed V and J ends, which lost 0 bases and 2 bases, there was a span of 2 bases. The CDR3 covers 13 residues. Germline CDR1 SGHRS, CDR2 YFSETQ. The CDR3: CASSLVTNEKLFF. In DNA, the CDR3 is TGCGCCAGCAGCTTGGTGACTAATGAAAAACTGTTTTTT.

This clone was observed a handful of times. The gene calls are TRBV4-1 and TRBJ1-2; unclear D gene. V was cut by 4 bases and J by 11 bases, with 17 bases left in between. Germline assignment: CDR1 MGHRA and CDR2 YSYEKL. The CDR3 is 13 amino acids. The CDR3 protein is CASSPTAAVVYTF. Here the CDR3 DNA reads TGCGCCAGCAGCCCAACAGCTGCGGTGGTTTACACCTTC.

V gene TRBV5-4 combines with J gene TRBJ1-5; D might be TRBD1 (5 bases). CDR1 is SGHNT, CDR2 YYREEE, per germline (reference sequence). The germline V and J ends were trimmed by 0 bases and 7 bases, with 14 bases remaining between them. The CDR3 runs to 15 residues. CDR3 in amino acids: CASSLGGQGGQPQHF. The CDR3 DNA follows: TGTGCCAGCAGCTTGGGCGGCCAGGGCGGGCAGCCCCAGCATTTT. Complete variable domain (other parts from reference TRBV5-4 and TRBJ1-5): ETGVTQSPTHLIKTRGQQVTLRCSSQSGHNTVSWYQQALGQGPQFIFQYYREEENGRGNFPPRFSGLQFPNYSSELNVNALELDDSALYLCASSLGGQGGQPQHFGDGTRLSIL.

CDR3: CASSWQGVSYNSPLHF. The CDR3 region has the DNA TGTGCCAGCAGTTGGCAGGGAGTCTCCTATAATTCACCCCTCCACTTT. This rearrangement joins TRBV27 to TRBJ1-6; possibly TRBD1 for D (5 bases). The V and J ends lost 4 bases and 0 bases respectively, with 10 bases between them. The CDR3 runs 16 residues. Germline V gene lookup returns CDR1 MNHEY and CDR2 SMNVEV (reference sequence).

V and J are TRBV29-1 and TRBJ2-5, with D possibly TRBD1 on 5 matching bases. This CDR3 is built from 14 residues. From germline, CDR1 is SQVTM and CDR2 ANQGSEA. Between the trimmed V and J ends, which lost 0 bases and 1 base, there was a span of 9 bases. CDR3 loop: CSVEERQLQETQYF. In nucleotides, the CDR3 is TGCAGCGTTGAAGAGAGACAGCTCCAAGAGACCCAGTACTTC.